This T cell receptor (beta chain) was documented in a study of cytomegalovirus exposure and HLA in healthy donors. Study-level findings and limits: It was reported that TCR beta sequences correctly inferred the HLA-A and HLA-B alleles for most subjects. In an earlier analysis, most TCR beta V segments were productive about 87% or about 30% of the time.

V shed 5 bases, J shed 4 bases, and the junction held 18 bases outside the gene matches. Germline V gene data show CDR1 as SGHAT and CDR2 as FQNNGV. The CDR3 is 18 amino acids. Notes on this clone: Antigen: not known.

Vbeta (60) and Jbeta (13) primers were used in the PCR. Sequencing was performed with immunoSEQ multiplex PCR; in TCRdb, only in-frame clones are kept and a portion is missing. The sample holds about 180,000 clones, roughly four fifths seen once. The origin of this receptor is a man aged 18 to 35 in good health and CMV-seronegative. The V call is TRBV11-2, the J call TRBJ2-3, with 7 bases aligning to TRBD1. Sequencing was performed on PBMCs. CDR3 nucleotide sequence: TGTGCCAGCAGCGCCGACGCGTGGGACAGAGCCATACCAGATACGCAGTATTTT. Protein sequence: CASSADAWDRAIPDTQYF.